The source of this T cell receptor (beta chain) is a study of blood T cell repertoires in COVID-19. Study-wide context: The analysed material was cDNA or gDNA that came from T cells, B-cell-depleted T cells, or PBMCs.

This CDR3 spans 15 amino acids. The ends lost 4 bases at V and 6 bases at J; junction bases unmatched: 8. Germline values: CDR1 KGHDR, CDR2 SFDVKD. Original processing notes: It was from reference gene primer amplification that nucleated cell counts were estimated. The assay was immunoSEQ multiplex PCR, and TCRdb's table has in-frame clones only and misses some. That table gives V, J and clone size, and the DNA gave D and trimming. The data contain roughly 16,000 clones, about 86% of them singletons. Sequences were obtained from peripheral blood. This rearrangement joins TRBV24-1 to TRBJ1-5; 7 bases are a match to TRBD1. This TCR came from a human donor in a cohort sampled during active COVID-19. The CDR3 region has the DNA TGTGCCACCAGTGACTCCAGGGGGTCAGGTCAGCCCCAGCATTTT. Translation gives CATSDSRGSGQPQHF.